These 26 T cell receptor beta chains originate from one sample sequenced in a study of cytomegalovirus exposure and HLA in healthy donors. 13 Jbeta primers and 60 Vbeta primers were used for the PCR. Assay used: immunoSEQ multiplex PCR; TCRdb lists only in-frame clones, some missing. The sample lists about 110,000 clones; 80% to 85% were seen once. The sample taken for sequencing was PBMCs. The receptors were gathered from a man aged 30-40 years in good health and CMV-seropositive.

This chain links TRBV5-4 with TRBJ2-1, with 8 bases identical to TRBD2. The germline V gene has CDR1 SGHNT and CDR2 YYREEE (reference sequence). The V and J ends lost 1 base and 5 bases, in that order; junction bases with no gene match: 14. The CDR3 runs 18 residues. As DNA, the CDR3 is TGTGCCAGCAGCTTGTATACGGGAGGGCCCGGTCTCGACAATGAGCAGTTCTTC. Translated: CASSLYTGGPGLDNEQFF. Variable domain in full (rest from reference TRBV5-4 and TRBJ2-1): ETGVTQSPTHLIKTRGQQVTLRCSSQSGHNTVSWYQQALGQGPQFIFQYYREEENGRGNFPPRFSGLQFPNYSSELNVNALELDDSALYLCASSLYTGGPGLDNEQFFGPGTRLTVL.

The chain employs TRBV6-1 and TRBJ2-5; 9 bases fit TRBD2. V was pared by 4 bases and J by 5 bases, with 8 bases of the junction left unmatched. CDR1 and CDR2 (germline): MNHNS, SASEGT. CDR3 size: 15 residues. The CDR3 sequence is CASSVTGTSLETQYF. The DNA of the CDR3 is TGTGCCAGCAGTGTGACCGGGACTAGCCTCGAGACCCAGTACTTC.

This clone was picked up a small number of times. The chain has TRBV28 and TRBJ1-5, with 11 bases fitting TRBD1. Germline V gives CDR1 MDHEN, CDR2 SYDVKM. The CDR3 is 13 residues long. Trimming at V came to 2 bases and at J to 12 bases, leaving 3 bases not matched to a gene. In DNA form, the CDR3 reads TGTGCCAGCAGTTTAGGGGGACAGGGGGGCCAGCATTTT. This translates into CASSLGGQGGQHF.

The genes are TRBV10-3 and TRBJ1-5; TRBD1 agrees at 9 bases. CDR1 ENHRY and CDR2 SYGVKD come from the germline V gene. After removal of 6 bases from V and 1 base from J, the junction contained 4 bases not matched to a gene. The CDR3 is 15 residues long. The CDR3 sequence is CAISTGTGSNQPQHF. The CDR3, as DNA: TGTGCCATCAGCACAGGGACAGGGAGCAATCAGCCCCAGCATTTT.

V and J are TRBV5-4 and TRBJ2-7; D is perhaps TRBD2 (6 bases). This CDR3 region has 16 residues. V dropped 0 bases and J dropped 4 bases, with 17 bases sitting between them. CDR1 and CDR2 from the germline V gene are SGHNT and YYREEE (reference sequence). DNA of the CDR3: TGTGCCAGCAGCTTGGGTGAGGGACTGGTGAGTTACGAGCAGTACTTC. Amino acids: CASSLGEGLVSYEQYF.

The CDR3 here is CASSLYNGGFNYGYTF. CDR3 in DNA: TGTGCCAGCAGCTTATATAATGGAGGGTTCAACTATGGCTACACCTTC. The chain employs TRBV5-6 and TRBJ1-2; D is undetermined. The CDR3 is 16 amino acids. Germline assignment: CDR1 SGHDT and CDR2 YYEEEE. Trimming left V 2 bases short and J 2 bases short, with 16 bases between.

This chain uses TRBV5-1 with TRBJ2-3, with TRBD2 matching over 9 bases. The CDR3 is made up of 17 amino acids. The J segment lost 4 bases and the V segment lost 2 bases, leaving 11 bases of the junction unmatched. Looked up from germline, CDR1 is SGHRS and CDR2 is YFSETQ. DNA for the CDR3: TGCGCCAGCAGCTTTATCCGGGATAGCGGGAGCCCAGATACGCAGTATTTT. As protein: CASSFIRDSGSPDTQYF.

The DNA for the CDR3 is TGTGCCAGCAGTGAAGGGCCTCAAAACACCATATATTTT. Amino acid sequence: CASSEGPQNTIYF. V usage is TRBV6-1 and J usage is TRBJ1-3; D is ambiguous. The CDR3 contains 13 residues. V was clipped by 1 base and J by 6 bases, with 7 bases between them. Germline V gives CDR1 MNHNS, CDR2 SASEGT.

This clone was counted only a few times. One junction end does not reproduce the germline sequence, and a read error may be involved. This sequence joins TRBV7-9 and TRBJ2-3; TRBD2 agrees at 7 bases. Germline values: CDR1 SEHNR, CDR2 FQNEAQ (reference sequence). This CDR3 has 17 amino acids. The CDR3 reads CSSSSHRLGGSTDTQYF. The CDR3 nucleotides read TGTTCCAGCAGCTCCCACCGATTGGGAGGGAGCACAGATACGCAGTATTTT.

The chain employs TRBV6-6 and TRBJ2-7, with 8 positions matching TRBD2. V lost 6 bases to trimming and J lost 7 bases; unmatched junction nucleotides: 8. CDR3 length: 13 residues. The germline gives CDR1 MNHNY, CDR2 SVGAGI (reference sequence). CDR3 amino acids: CASSQGTSYEQYF. As DNA, the CDR3 is TGTGCCAGCAGCCAAGGGACTAGTTATGAGCAGTACTTC.

This rearrangement joins TRBV6-5 to TRBJ2-7, with 9 bases matching TRBD1. The CDR3 length is 16 residues. CDR1 and CDR2 from the germline V gene are MNHEY and SVGAGI. V was clipped by 0 bases and J by 3 bases; unmatched bases: 6. The CDR3 bases are TGTGCCAGCAGTTACTCCACAGGGGGCATTAGCTACGAGCAGTACTTC. It codes for CASSYSTGGISYEQYF.

In its sample, this clone was seen once. This chain connects TRBV27 to TRBJ1-6; D possibly corresponds to TRBD1 (6 bases). This CDR3 region has 16 residues. V lost 3 bases, J lost 5 bases, and 14 bases lay in between. Germline CDR1 and CDR2: MNHEY and SMNVEV (reference sequence). CDR3 nucleotide sequence: TGTGCCAGCAGTTTCAGGGGCCCCAAGGATAATTCACCCCTCCACTTT. This encodes CASSFRGPKDNSPLHF.

This clone came up once. This specimen includes other DNA sequences encoding the same CDR3. CDR3 sequence reads: CASKLDYTGELFF. The CDR3 nucleotides read TGTGCCAGCAAGCTAGACTACACCGGGGAGCTGTTTTTT. The J gene is TRBJ2-2, the V gene TRBV2, with D unresolved. The CDR3 loop spans 13 amino acids. The V and J ends lost 7 bases and 3 bases respectively, with 9 bases between them. Germline V gene sequence: CDR1 SNHLY, CDR2 FYNNEI.

This clone showed up just once. This chain links TRBV5-6 with TRBJ2-7; 10 nucleotides agree with TRBD1. Germline lookup yields CDR1 SGHDT and CDR2 YYEEEE. The CDR3 is 14 residues long. V was pared by 3 bases and J by 7 bases, with 7 bases of the junction left unmatched. CDR3 DNA sequence: TGTGCCAGCAGCTGGTTCCCGGGACAGGGGGAGCAGTACTTC. This codes for CASSWFPGQGEQYF.

V is TRBV11-2 and J is TRBJ1-5, with TRBD1 matching 7 bases. CDR3 size: 13 residues. Germline CDR1 SGHAT, CDR2 FQNNGV. V was clipped by 5 bases and J by 6 bases; unmatched bases: 4. The CDR3 DNA sequence: TGTGCCAGCAGCCCGACAGGGCTTCAGCCCCAGCATTTT. Translation: CASSPTGLQPQHF.

CDR3 in DNA: TGTGCCAGCAGCCCGGGACTCCAAGAGACCCAGTACTTC. Protein: CASSPGLQETQYF. V is TRBV11-2 and J is TRBJ2-5, with D maybe TRBD2 (6 bases). Trimming stripped 5 bases from V and 1 base from J, with 8 bases between. Germline loops: CDR1 SGHAT, CDR2 FQNNGV. The CDR3 consists of 13 residues.

This clone was observed a few times. The CDR3 is CASSRFTGINEKLFF. The DNA for the CDR3 is TGCGCCAGCAGCCGCTTTACAGGGATTAATGAAAAACTGTTTTTT. This chain uses TRBV4-1 with TRBJ1-4, with a weak D call TRBD1 (6 bases). This CDR3 is built from 15 residues. V was cut by 4 bases and J by 4 bases, with 13 bases left in between. Germline lookup yields CDR1 MGHRA and CDR2 YSYEKL.

This chain joins TRBV10-3 and TRBJ1-6; possible D gene TRBD1, 5 bases. Trimming pared 7 bases from V and 6 bases from J, leaving 10 bases between. The CDR3 is 13 amino acids. The germline CDR1 and CDR2 sequences are ENHRY and SYGVKD. Here the CDR3 reads CAIKTEPNSPLHF. The CDR3 bases are TGTGCCATCAAGACAGAGCCTAATTCACCCCTCCACTTT.

V usage is TRBV6-1 and J usage is TRBJ2-7, with TRBD2 as a possible D gene (6 bases). The V and J ends lost 6 bases and 0 bases respectively, with 15 bases between them. Germline assignment: CDR1 MNHNS and CDR2 SASEGT. The CDR3 is 15 residues long. The CDR3 region has the DNA TGTGCCAGCAGCCAGGACTATCTCCTCTCCTACGAGCAGTACGTC. Translating it yields CASSQDYLLSYEQYV.

The chain has TRBV6-5 and TRBJ2-5, with TRBD1 as a possible D gene (7 bases). Looked up from germline, CDR1 is MNHEY and CDR2 is SVGAGI. CDR3 length: 14 amino acids. The V gene lost 6 bases and the J gene lost 4 bases, with 15 bases spanning the gap. The CDR3 bases are TGTGCCAGCAGCTCACAGGGGAGGAGAGAGACCCAGTACTTC. It specifies CASSSQGRRETQYF.

CDR3 loop: CASSERVEGLGSRV. CDR3 nucleotide sequence: TGTGCCAGCAGTGAAAGGGTTGAGGGACTAGGTAGTCGCGTC. V gene TRBV6-1 combines with J gene TRBJ2-7; 8 positions agree with TRBD2. In germline, CDR1 is MNHNS, CDR2 SASEGT. CDR3 size: 14 residues.

The V gene is TRBV7-9, the J gene TRBJ2-1, with 13 bases matching TRBD2. Germline V gives CDR1 SEHNR, CDR2 FQNEAQ (reference sequence). With 4 bases clipped from V and 8 bases from J, the junction kept 8 bases outside the gene matches. There are 16 residues in the CDR3. In DNA form, the CDR3 reads TGTGCCAGCAGCTCCGCCACTAGCGGGAGGGCCCATGAGCAGTTCTTC. Residues: CASSSATSGRAHEQFF.

The genes are TRBV27 and TRBJ2-1; TRBD1 is a possible D gene (5 bases). Trimming took off 7 bases at V and 4 bases at J, with 23 bases between the two ends. This CDR3 comprises 17 residues. Looked up from germline, CDR1 is MNHEY and CDR2 is SMNVEV (reference sequence). The CDR3 sequence is CASTISRGLPSYNEQFF. The CDR3 nucleotides read TGTGCCAGCACCATTTCAAGGGGTCTCCCTTCTTACAATGAGCAGTTCTTC.

This chain uses TRBV9 with TRBJ1-2; D unclear. The CDR3 consists of 12 residues. Looked up from germline, CDR1 is SGDLS and CDR2 is YYNGEE. V lost 1 base to trimming and J lost 8 bases, with 9 bases between them. Here the CDR3 DNA reads TGTGCCAGCAGCGTAATGGGAGGGGGCTACACCTTC. It yields the protein CASSVMGGGYTF.

The genes are TRBV12-5 and TRBJ1-1; D is ambiguous. V lost 1 base, J lost 1 base, and 4 bases lay in between. CDR1 and CDR2 from the germline V gene are LGHNT and FRNRAP. The CDR3 sequence is 13 residues long. CDR3 amino acids: CASGLEQNTEAFF. The CDR3 region has the DNA TGTGCTAGTGGTTTGGAACAGAACACTGAAGCTTTCTTT.

This rearrangement joins TRBV18 to TRBJ2-3; D gene uncertain. V gave up 4 bases and J gave up 3 bases, with 11 bases separating them. Germline CDR1 and CDR2: KGHSH and LQKENI. The CDR3 runs 14 residues. CDR3 loop: CASSQLPLTDTQYF. The CDR3 DNA reads TGTGCCAGCTCACAGCTACCCCTGACAGATACGCAGTATTTT.